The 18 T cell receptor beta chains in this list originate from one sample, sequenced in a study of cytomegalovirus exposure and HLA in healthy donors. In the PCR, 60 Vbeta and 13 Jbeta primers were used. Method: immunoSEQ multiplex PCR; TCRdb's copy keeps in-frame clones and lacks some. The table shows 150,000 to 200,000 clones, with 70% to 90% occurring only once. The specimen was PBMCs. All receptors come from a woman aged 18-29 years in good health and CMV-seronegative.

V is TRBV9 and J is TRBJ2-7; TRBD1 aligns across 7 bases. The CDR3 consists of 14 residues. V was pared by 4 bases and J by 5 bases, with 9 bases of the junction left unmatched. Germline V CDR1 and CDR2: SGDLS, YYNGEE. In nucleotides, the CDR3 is TGTGCCAGCAGCCTTGGGACAGCTTTCCACGAGCAGTACTTC. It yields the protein CASSLGTAFHEQYF.

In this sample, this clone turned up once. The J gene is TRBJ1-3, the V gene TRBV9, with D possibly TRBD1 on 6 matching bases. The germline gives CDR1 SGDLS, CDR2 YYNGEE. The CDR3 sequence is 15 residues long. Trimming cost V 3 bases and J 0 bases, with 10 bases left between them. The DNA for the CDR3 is TGTGCCAGCAGCGACAGGGCGACCTCTGGAAACACCATATATTTT. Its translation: CASSDRATSGNTIYF.

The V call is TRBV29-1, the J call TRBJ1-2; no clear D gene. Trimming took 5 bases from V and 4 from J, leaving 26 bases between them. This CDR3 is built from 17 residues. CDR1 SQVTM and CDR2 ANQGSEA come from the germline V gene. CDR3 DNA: TGCAGCGTTTTATCCGGTACCGGGCTCGCCGAGGGCTATGGCTACACCTTC. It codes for CSVLSGTGLAEGYGYTF.

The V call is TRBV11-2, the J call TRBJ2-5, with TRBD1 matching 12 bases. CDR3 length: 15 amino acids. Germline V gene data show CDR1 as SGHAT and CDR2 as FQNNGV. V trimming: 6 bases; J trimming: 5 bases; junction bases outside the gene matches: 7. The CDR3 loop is CASRPGTGGWETQYF. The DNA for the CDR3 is TGTGCCAGCAGGCCGGGGACAGGGGGCTGGGAGACCCAGTACTTC.

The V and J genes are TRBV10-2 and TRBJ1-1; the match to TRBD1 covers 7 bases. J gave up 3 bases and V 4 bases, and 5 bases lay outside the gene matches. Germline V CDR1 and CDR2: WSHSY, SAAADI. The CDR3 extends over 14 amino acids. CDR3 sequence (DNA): TGCGCCAGCAGTGTACCTACAGGGGACACTGAAGCTTTCTTT. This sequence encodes CASSVPTGDTEAFF.

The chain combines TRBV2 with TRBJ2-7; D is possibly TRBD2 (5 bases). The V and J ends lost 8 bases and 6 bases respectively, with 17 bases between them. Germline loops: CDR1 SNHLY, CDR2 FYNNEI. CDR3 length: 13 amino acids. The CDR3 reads CASSPNGLREQYF. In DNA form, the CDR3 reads TGTGCCAGCTCGCCGAATGGACTGCGCGAGCAGTACTTC.

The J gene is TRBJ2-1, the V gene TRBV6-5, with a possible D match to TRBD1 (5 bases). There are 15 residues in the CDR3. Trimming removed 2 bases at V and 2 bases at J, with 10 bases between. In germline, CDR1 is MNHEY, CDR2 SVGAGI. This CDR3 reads CASSYGAYAYNEQFF. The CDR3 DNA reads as TGTGCCAGCAGTTACGGGGCGTATGCCTACAATGAGCAGTTCTTC.

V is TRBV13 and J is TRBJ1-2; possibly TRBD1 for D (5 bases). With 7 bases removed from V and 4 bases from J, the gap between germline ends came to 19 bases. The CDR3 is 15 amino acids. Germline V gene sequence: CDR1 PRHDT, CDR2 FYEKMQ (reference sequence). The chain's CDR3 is CASTPGVGVPYGYTF. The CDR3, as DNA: TGTGCCAGCACCCCAGGTGTAGGGGTTCCCTATGGCTACACCTTC.

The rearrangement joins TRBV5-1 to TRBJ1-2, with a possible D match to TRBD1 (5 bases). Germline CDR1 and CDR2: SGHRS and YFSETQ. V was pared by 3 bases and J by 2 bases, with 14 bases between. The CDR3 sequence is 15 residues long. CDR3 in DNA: TGCGCCAGCAGCTGGGGGGACGGACCGAACTATGGCTACACCTTC. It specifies CASSWGDGPNYGYTF.

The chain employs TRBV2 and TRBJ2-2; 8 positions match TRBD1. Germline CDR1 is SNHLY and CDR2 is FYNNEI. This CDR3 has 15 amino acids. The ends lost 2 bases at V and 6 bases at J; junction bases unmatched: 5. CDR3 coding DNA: TGTGCCAGCAGTGAAAACAGGGGGAAGGCCGGGGAGCTGTTTTTT. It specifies CASSENRGKAGELFF. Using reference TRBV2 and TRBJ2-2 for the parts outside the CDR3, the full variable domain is EPEVTQTPSHQVTQMGQEVILRCVPISNHLYFYWYRQILGQKVEFLVSFYNNEISEKSEIFDDQFSVERPDGSNFTLKIRSTKLEDSAMYFCASSENRGKAGELFFGEGSRLTVL.

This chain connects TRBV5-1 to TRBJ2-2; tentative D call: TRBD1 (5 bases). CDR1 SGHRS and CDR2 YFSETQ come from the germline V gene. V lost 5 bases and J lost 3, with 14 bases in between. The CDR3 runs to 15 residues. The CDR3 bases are TGCGCCAGCAGGAGCCTAGGGGTTTACACCGGGGAGCTGTTTTTT. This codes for CASRSLGVYTGELFF.

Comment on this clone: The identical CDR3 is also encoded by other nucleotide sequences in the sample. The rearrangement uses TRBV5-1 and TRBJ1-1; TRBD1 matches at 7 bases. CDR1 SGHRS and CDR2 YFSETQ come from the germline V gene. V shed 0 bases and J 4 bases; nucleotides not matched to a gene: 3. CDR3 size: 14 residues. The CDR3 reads CASSLGQGRTEAFF. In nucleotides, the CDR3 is TGCGCCAGCAGCTTGGGACAGGGACGCACTGAAGCTTTCTTT.

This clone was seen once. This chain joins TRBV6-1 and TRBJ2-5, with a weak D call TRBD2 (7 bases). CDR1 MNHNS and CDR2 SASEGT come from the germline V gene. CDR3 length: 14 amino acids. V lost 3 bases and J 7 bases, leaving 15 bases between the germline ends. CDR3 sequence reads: CASSEPVGGATQYF. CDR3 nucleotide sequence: TGTGCCAGCAGTGAGCCCGTGGGGGGGGCGACCCAGTACTTC.

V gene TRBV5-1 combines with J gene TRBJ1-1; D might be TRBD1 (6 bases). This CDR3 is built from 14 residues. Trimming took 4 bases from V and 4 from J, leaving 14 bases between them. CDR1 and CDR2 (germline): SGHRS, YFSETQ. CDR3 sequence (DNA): TGCGCCAGCAGCCGCCTCGGGGGGCTCACTGAAGCTTTCTTT. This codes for CASSRLGGLTEAFF.

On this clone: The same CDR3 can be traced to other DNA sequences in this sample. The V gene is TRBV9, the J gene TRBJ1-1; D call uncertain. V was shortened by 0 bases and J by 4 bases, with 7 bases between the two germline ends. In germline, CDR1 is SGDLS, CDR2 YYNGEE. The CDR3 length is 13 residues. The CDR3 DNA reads TGTGCCAGCAGCGTAGGAGGGAGCACTGAAGCTTTCTTT. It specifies CASSVGGSTEAFF. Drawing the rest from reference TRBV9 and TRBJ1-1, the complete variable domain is DSGVTQTPKHLITATGQRVTLRCSPRSGDLSVYWYQQSLDQGLQFLIQYYNGEERAKGNILERFSAQQFPDLHSELNLSSLELGDSALYFCASSVGGSTEAFFGQGTRLTVV.

CDR3 protein: CAIPGHSGEKPQQQETQYF. As DNA, the CDR3 is TGTGCCATACCGGGACATTCTGGAGAGAAGCCACAACAACAAGAGACCCAGTACTTC. The V call is TRBV9, the J call TRBJ2-5; maybe TRBD1 (6 bases). CDR3 length equals 19 residues. The ends were cut back, 9 bases at V and 2 bases at J, with 32 bases in the middle. CDR1 SGDLS and CDR2 YYNGEE come from the germline V gene. Full variable domain (outside the CDR3, taken from reference TRBV9 and TRBJ2-5): DSGVTQTPKHLITATGQRVTLRCSPRSGDLSVYWYQQSLDQGLQFLIQYYNGEERAKGNILERFSAQQFPDLHSELNLSSLELGDSALYFCAIPGHSGEKPQQQETQYFGPGTRLLVL.

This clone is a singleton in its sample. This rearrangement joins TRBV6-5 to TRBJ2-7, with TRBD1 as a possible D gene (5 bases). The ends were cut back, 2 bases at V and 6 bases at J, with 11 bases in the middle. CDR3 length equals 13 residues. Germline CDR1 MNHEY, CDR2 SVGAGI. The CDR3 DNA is TGTGCCAGCAGTTACGAGGCAGGGTCCGAGCAGTACTTC. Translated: CASSYEAGSEQYF.

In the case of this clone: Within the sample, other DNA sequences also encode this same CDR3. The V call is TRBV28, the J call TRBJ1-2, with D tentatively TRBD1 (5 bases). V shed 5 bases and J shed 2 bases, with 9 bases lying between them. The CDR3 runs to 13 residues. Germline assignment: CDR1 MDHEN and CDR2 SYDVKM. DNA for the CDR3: TGTGCCAGCAGTCAAGGGGCCAACTATGGCTACACCTTC. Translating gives CASSQGANYGYTF.